The clone carrying this TCR beta chain was counted a few times. This entry belongs to a study of blood T cell repertoires in COVID-19. V was trimmed by 0 bases and J by 7 bases, leaving 10 bases between them. This CDR3 has 13 amino acids. Germline V gene lookup returns CDR1 LGHNA and CDR2 YSLEER. TCRdb's table, derived via immunoSEQ multiplex PCR, lists solely in-frame clones and lacks some. Among a few hundred thousand clones, 80% to 85% were seen once, and the ten largest hold 15% to 18%. This clonotype was obtained from a person in their 70s with COVID-19, enrolled during active disease. The sample comprised peripheral blood. The chain is built from TRBV4-3 and TRBJ2-7, with D unresolved. DNA of the CDR3: TGCGCCAGCAGCCAAGAACTCTTACGGGAGCAGTACTTC. Its translation: CASSQELLREQYF.